The entry below gives a single TCR beta chain sequence along with its context. The data were obtained in a study of blood T cell repertoires in COVID-19. Across the whole study: Samples representing acute and convalescent COVID-19 were sourced from the United States, Italy and Spain. The analysed material was cDNA or gDNA that came from T cells, B-cell-depleted T cells, or PBMCs.

In germline, CDR1 is SEHNR, CDR2 FQNEAQ (reference sequence). The CDR3 has 18 amino acids. With 5 bases removed from V and 0 bases from J, the gap between germline ends came to 23 bases. Original methodology: Amplification of reference gene primers provided the estimated nucleated cell counts. Some clones are missing from TCRdb's copy, which holds only in-frame ones; the method was immunoSEQ multiplex PCR. The D gene and trimming were derived from the DNA, and the V and J assignments and clone size from that table. Of 52,000 or so clones in the sample, around 78% were seen once. Sequencing was performed on peripheral blood. The chain has TRBV7-9 and TRBJ2-7; TRBD2 might be the D (6 bases). This clonotype was sampled from a human donor in a cohort sampled during active COVID-19. This CDR3 is CASSPQFGWWRGSYEQYF. The CDR3 region has the DNA TGTGCCAGCAGCCCGCAATTCGGTTGGTGGCGGGGCTCCTACGAGCAGTACTTC.